Following are 10 T cell receptor beta chains from one sample sequenced in a study of Graves' ophthalmopathy and Graves' hyperthyroidism. Scientists amplified the TCR beta CDR3 regions from RNA transcripts. The first round was an RT-PCR with HTBI primers, and the second round was a multiplex PCR. TCRdb re-called the multiplex PCR reads with MiXCR, one entry per CDR3 protein. The table records over a million distinct CDR3 sequences, about 40% of them present only once. The sequenced sample was peripheral blood or thyroid tissue (not recorded which). Receptor source: an adult man with Graves' hyperthyroidism.

The chain is built from TRBV13 and TRBJ2-5; D remains unclear. The V end was cut by 5 bases, the J end by 4 bases, with 11 bases between. This CDR3 region has 13 residues. Germline CDR1 and CDR2: PRHDT and FYEKMQ (reference sequence). The chain's CDR3 is CASSVDRLETQYF. The CDR3 DNA sequence: TGTGCCAGCAGCGTAGATCGACTAGAGACCCAGTACTTC.

This clonotype was recorded many times. The chain recombines TRBV6-5 with TRBJ2-7; D could derive from TRBD1 or TRBD2 (5 bases each). Germline V gene sequence: CDR1 MNHEY, CDR2 SVGAGI. The CDR3 sequence is 13 residues long. Trimming left V 5 bases short and J 6 bases short, with 14 bases between. The CDR3 DNA follows: TGTGCCAGCAGTCTATACCAGGGAGTCGAGCAGTACTTC. The encoded protein is CASSLYQGVEQYF.

This clonotype was seen only a few times. J is TRBJ1-1 and V is TRBV5-6, with D hard to call. Germline-derived CDR1 and CDR2 are SGHDT and YYEEEE. V lost 6 bases, J lost 0 bases, and 21 bases lay in between. The length of the CDR3 is 17 residues. CDR3 DNA sequence: TGTGCCAGCACACACATGGGGTTGGGAGGCGTGAACACTGAAGCTTTCTTT. It codes for CASTHMGLGGVNTEAFF.

The chain joins TRBV29-1 to TRBJ2-7; TRBD1 agrees at 9 bases. The CDR3 runs 14 residues. V shed 6 bases and J 2 bases; nucleotides not matched to a gene: 8. In germline, CDR1 is SQVTM, CDR2 ANQGSEA. The chain's CDR3 is CSVTPGTGPYEQYF. The CDR3 DNA follows: TGCAGCGTGACTCCCGGGACAGGGCCCTACGAGCAGTACTTC.

This clonotype appeared a single time. The chain employs TRBV5-4 and TRBJ2-7; D is ambiguous. Germline V gene sequence: CDR1 SGHNT, CDR2 YYREEE (reference sequence). Trimming stripped 3 bases from V and 3 bases from J, with 10 bases between. The CDR3 has 13 residues. For the CDR3, the DNA is TGTGCCAGCAGCTGGGATAAAGTCTACGAGCAGTACTTC. Encoded protein: CASSWDKVYEQYF.

This clonotype was observed at least ten times. The CDR3 here is CSVVVRDRTESYEQYF. The CDR3 DNA sequence: TGCAGCGTTGTAGTCCGCGACAGGACGGAATCCTACGAGCAGTACTTC. The chain has TRBV29-1 and TRBJ2-7; tentatively, D is TRBD1 (6 bases). Trimming took off 4 bases at V and 1 base at J, with 20 bases between the two ends. There are 16 residues in the CDR3. Germline V gene lookup returns CDR1 SQVTM and CDR2 ANQGSEA.

This clonotype came up many times. For the CDR3, the DNA is TGCAGCGCCAGGGGACGGTACGAGCAGTACTTC. Translating it yields CSARGRYEQYF. This rearrangement joins TRBV29-1 to TRBJ2-7; a possible D gene is TRBD1 (6 bases). Germline V gene lookup returns CDR1 SQVTM and CDR2 ANQGSEA. Deletions cut 7 bases from V and 4 bases from J, with 11 bases between. The CDR3 sequence is 11 residues long.

CDR3 region: CASSQLGGDRVGDGYTF. The CDR3 DNA reads as TGTGCCAGCAGTCAACTGGGAGGGGACAGGGTAGGCGATGGCTACACCTTC. The genes are TRBV6-5 and TRBJ1-2; 9 bases line up with TRBD1. The CDR3 consists of 17 residues. The junction had 16 bases not matched to a gene; V was cut back by 5 bases and J by 6 bases. The germline V gene encodes CDR1 MNHEY and CDR2 SVGAGI.

The rearrangement uses TRBV29-1 and TRBJ1-2; D may be TRBD1 (5 bases). Germline assignment: CDR1 SQVTM and CDR2 ANQGSEA. The CDR3 length is 14 residues. The V end lost 4 bases, the J end lost 3 bases, and 15 bases lay between the germline ends. CDR3 bases: TGCAGCGTTGGAGGAGCTACGGGACACTATGGCTACACCTTC. This codes for CSVGGATGHYGYTF.

V usage is TRBV7-3 and J usage is TRBJ2-3; D is perhaps TRBD1 or TRBD2 (5 bases each). The germline V and J ends were trimmed by 5 bases and 2 bases, with 8 bases remaining between them. Germline V gives CDR1 SGHTA, CDR2 FQGTGA. The CDR3 is 13 amino acids. CDR3: CASSRGHTDTQYF. Here the CDR3 DNA reads TGTGCCAGCAGCCGGGGCCACACAGATACGCAGTATTTT. Full variable domain (rest looked up from reference TRBV7-3 and TRBJ2-3): GAGVSQTPSNKVTEKGKYVELRCDPISGHTALYWYRQSLGQGPEFLIYFQGTGAADDSGLPNDRFFAVRPEGSVSTLKIQRTERGDSAVYLCASSRGHTDTQYFGPGTRLTVL.